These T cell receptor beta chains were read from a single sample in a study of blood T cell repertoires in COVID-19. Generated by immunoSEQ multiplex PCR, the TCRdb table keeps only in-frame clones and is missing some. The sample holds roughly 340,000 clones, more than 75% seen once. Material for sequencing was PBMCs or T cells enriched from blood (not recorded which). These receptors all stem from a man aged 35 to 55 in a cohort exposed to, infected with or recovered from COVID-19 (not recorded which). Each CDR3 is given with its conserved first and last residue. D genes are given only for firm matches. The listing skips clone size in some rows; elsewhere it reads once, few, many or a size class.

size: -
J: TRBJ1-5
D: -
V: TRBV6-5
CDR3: CASSRRLEQPQHF
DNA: TGTGCCAGCAGCCGCAGACTCGAGCAGCCCCAGCATTTT

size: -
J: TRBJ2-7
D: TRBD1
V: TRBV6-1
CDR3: CASSDRQGGYEQYF
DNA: TGTGCCAGCAGTGACCGACAGGGGGGCTACGAGCAGTACTTC

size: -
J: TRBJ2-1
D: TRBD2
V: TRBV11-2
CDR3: CASSQAWTSGRSGEQFF
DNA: TGTGCCAGCAGCCAAGCATGGACTAGCGGGAGAAGTGGTGAGCAGTTCTTC

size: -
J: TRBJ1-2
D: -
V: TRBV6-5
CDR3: CASSFDGSYGYTF
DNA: TGTGCCAGCAGCTTCGACGGGTCCTATGGCTACACCTTC

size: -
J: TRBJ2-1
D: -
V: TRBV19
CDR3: CATAVLVAGDNEQFF
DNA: TGTGCCACCGCGGTTTTGGTGGCAGGGGACAATGAGCAGTTCTTC

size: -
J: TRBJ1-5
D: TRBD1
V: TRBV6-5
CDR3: CASSSRQGVPQHF
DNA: TGTGCCAGCAGTTCCCGACAGGGGGTTCCCCAGCATTTT

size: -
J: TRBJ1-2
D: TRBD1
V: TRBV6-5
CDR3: CASRTGQAWGYTF
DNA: TGTGCCAGCAGAACCGGACAGGCTTGGGGCTACACCTTC

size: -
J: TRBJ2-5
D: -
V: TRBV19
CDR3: CASSVPGWETQYF
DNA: TGTGCCAGTAGTGTCCCAGGGTGGGAGACCCAGTACTTC

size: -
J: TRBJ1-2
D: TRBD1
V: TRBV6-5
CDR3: CASSPTGDYGYTF
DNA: TGTGCCAGCAGTCCGACAGGGGACTATGGCTACACCTTC

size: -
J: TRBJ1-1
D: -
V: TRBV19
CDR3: CASSPRASAEAFF
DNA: TGTGCCAGTAGTCCCAGGGCATCGGCTGAAGCTTTCTTT

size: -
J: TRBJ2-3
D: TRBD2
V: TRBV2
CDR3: CASSGISGSADTQYF
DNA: TGTGCCAGCAGTGGTATTAGCGGGAGCGCAGATACGCAGTATTTT

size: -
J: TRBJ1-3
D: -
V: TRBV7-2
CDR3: CASSYAVTSGNTIYF
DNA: TGTGCCAGCAGCTATGCGGTAACGTCTGGAAACACCATATATTTT

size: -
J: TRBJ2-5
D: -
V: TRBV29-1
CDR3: CSVLGGPQGTQETQYF
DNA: TGCAGCGTCTTGGGGGGGCCGCAGGGGACGCAAGAGACCCAGTACTTC

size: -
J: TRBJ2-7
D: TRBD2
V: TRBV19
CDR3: CASSPRLAGAYEQYF
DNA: TGTGCCAGTAGTCCCAGACTAGCGGGAGCTTACGAGCAGTACTTC

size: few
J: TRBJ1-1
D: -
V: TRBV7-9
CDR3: CASSFSVNTEAFF
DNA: TGTGCCAGCAGCTTTTCAGTGAACACTGAAGCTTTCTTT

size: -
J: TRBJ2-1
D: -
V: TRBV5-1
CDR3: CASSLVDKAIYEQFF
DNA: TGCGCCAGCAGCTTGGTGGACAAGGCTATTTATGAGCAGTTCTTC

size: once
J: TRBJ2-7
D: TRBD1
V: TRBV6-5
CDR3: CASRGGGTGSHEQYF
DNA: TGTGCCAGCAGGGGGGGAGGGACAGGGTCCCACGAGCAGTACTTC

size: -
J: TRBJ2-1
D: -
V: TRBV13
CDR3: CASSLLDYNEQFF
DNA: TGTGCCAGCAGCCTGCTAGATTACAATGAGCAGTTCTTC

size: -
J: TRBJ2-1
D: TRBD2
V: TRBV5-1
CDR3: CASSSTSGDYNEQFF
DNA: TGCGCCAGCAGCTCGACTAGCGGGGACTACAATGAGCAGTTCTTC

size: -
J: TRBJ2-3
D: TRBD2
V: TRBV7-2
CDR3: CASSGTSGSGTDTQYF
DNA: TGTGCCAGCAGCGGGACTAGCGGGTCGGGCACAGATACGCAGTATTTT

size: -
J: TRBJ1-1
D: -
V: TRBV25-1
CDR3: CASSDQVKDTEAFF
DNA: TGTGCCAGCAGTGATCAGGTTAAGGACACTGAAGCTTTCTTT

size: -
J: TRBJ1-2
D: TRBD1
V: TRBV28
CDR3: CASSLSGDRGYTF
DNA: TGTGCCAGCAGTTTATCCGGGGACAGGGGCTACACCTTC

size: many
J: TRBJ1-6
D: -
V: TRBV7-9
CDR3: CASSQSGGESPLHF
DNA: TGTGCCAGCAGTCAAAGCGGGGGCGAATCACCCCTCCACTTT

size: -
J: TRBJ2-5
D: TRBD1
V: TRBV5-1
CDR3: CASSLGGTGGQETQYF
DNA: TGCGCCAGCAGCTTGGGCGGGACAGGAGGACAAGAGACCCAGTACTTC

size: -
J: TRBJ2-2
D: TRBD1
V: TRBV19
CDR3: CASSKGTENTGELFF
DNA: TGTGCCAGTAGTAAAGGGACAGAGAACACCGGGGAGCTGTTTTTT